Listed below are T cell receptor beta chains from one sample, sequenced in a study of blood T cell repertoires in COVID-19. Generated by immunoSEQ multiplex PCR, the TCRdb table keeps only in-frame clones and is missing some. In the table there are 43,000 or so clones, 83% of which are singletons. The sequenced sample consisted of peripheral blood. These receptors all stem from a man in his 60s with active COVID-19. The CDR3 runs from the conserved cysteine through the conserved F or W. D genes are given only for firm matches. Clone size, where shown, is once, few, many, or a class for clones that have expanded.

D	size	V	J	length	CDR3	DNA
.	.	TRBV6-5	TRBJ1-2	14	CASSYGAGIDGYTF	TGTGCCAGCAGTTACGGGGCAGGGATCGATGGCTACACCTTC
.	.	TRBV3-1/TRBV3-2	TRBJ1-2	16	CASSPPGSQRVDGYTF	TGTGCCAGCAGCCCCCCCGGGTCCCAGCGGGTTGATGGCTACACCTTC
TRBD2	.	TRBV29-1	TRBJ2-1	13	CSVEGTSVNEQFF	TGCAGCGTTGAGGGGACTAGCGTCAATGAGCAGTTCTTC
TRBD2	.	TRBV19	TRBJ2-6	17	CASSRGVFGPWANVLTF	TGTGCCAGTAGCCGGGGGGTTTTCGGCCCCTGGGCCAACGTCCTGACTTTC
TRBD2	.	TRBV25-1	TRBJ2-2	15	CASSLGTSDSGELFF	TGTGCCAGCAGTCTGGGGACTAGCGATTCCGGGGAGCTGTTTTTT
TRBD2	.	TRBV19	TRBJ2-3	16	CASSQGTSGGQDTQYF	TGTGCCAGTTCTCAGGGGACTAGCGGGGGGCAAGATACGCAGTATTTT
TRBD2	.	TRBV3-1/TRBV3-2	TRBJ2-1	16	CASSPGLGLSYNEQFF	TGTGCCAGCAGCCCCGGACTAGGACTCTCCTACAATGAGCAGTTCTTC
TRBD2	.	TRBV28	TRBJ2-7	15	CASSPAGLAAYEQYF	TGTGCCAGCAGTCCGGCGGGACTAGCCGCCTACGAGCAGTACTTC
TRBD1	few	TRBV4-2	TRBJ1-1	15	CASSQDQGAGTEAFF	TGTGCCAGCAGCCAAGACCAGGGGGCAGGTACTGAAGCTTTCTTT
.	.	TRBV9	TRBJ2-1	11	CASSAGREQFF	TGTGCCAGCAGCGCGGGGAGGGAGCAGTTCTTC
.	once	TRBV11-3	TRBJ1-1	15	CASSLDGQVNTEAFF	TGTGCCAGCAGCTTAGATGGTCAGGTGAACACTGAAGCTTTCTTT
TRBD1	.	TRBV13	TRBJ2-7	15	CASSRSGTGSYEQYF	TGTGCCAGCAGCCGTTCCGGGACAGGGAGCTACGAGCAGTACTTC
TRBD2	.	TRBV5-1	TRBJ2-1	17	CASSPQGTGEGYNEQFF	TGCGCCAGCAGCCCCCAGGGTACGGGGGAGGGGTACAATGAGCAGTTCTTC
TRBD1	.	TRBV5-1	TRBJ2-5	14	CASSIQGNQETQYF	TGCGCCAGCAGCATACAGGGGAACCAAGAGACCCAGTACTTC
.	.	TRBV2	TRBJ2-5	12	CASSQGRETQYF	TGTGCCAGCAGTCAGGGGCGGGAGACCCAGTACTTC
TRBD1	.	TRBV7-2	TRBJ1-6	16	CASSLVGQGAGSPLHF	TGTGCCAGCAGCTTAGTGGGACAGGGGGCGGGGTCACCCCTCCACTTT
.	.	TRBV3-1/TRBV3-2	TRBJ2-1	17	CASSQISGGNSYNEQFF	TGTGCCAGCAGCCAAATTTCGGGTGGAAACTCCTACAATGAGCAGTTCTTC